One and the same sample provided the 17 T cell receptor beta chains below, sequenced in a study of T cell responses to AZD1222 COVID-19 vaccine. Sequenced by immunoSEQ multiplex PCR; TCRdb stores in-frame clones only, minus some. The table has 95,000 to 150,000 clones, around 92% seen once. This specimen was peripheral blood, taken on day 0 of AZD1222 vaccination. The receptors shown here come from an adult in good health.

V is TRBV12-5 and J is TRBJ2-5, with a tentative D call TRBD1 (7 bases). CDR3 size: 14 residues. The germline V gene encodes CDR1 LGHNT and CDR2 FRNRAP. The V gene lost 6 bases and the J gene lost 1 base, with 12 bases spanning the gap. CDR3 sequence reads: CASGPGGSQETQYF. The DNA of the CDR3 is TGTGCTAGTGGGCCAGGGGGGAGCCAAGAGACCCAGTACTTC. The variable domain in full, with the rest retrieved from reference TRBV12-5 and TRBJ2-5, is DARVTQTPRHKVTEMGQEVTMRCQPILGHNTVFWYRQTMMQGLELLAYFRNRAPLDDSGMPKDRFSAEMPDATLATLKIQPSEPRDSAVYFCASGPGGSQETQYFGPGTRLLVL.

This sequence joins TRBV4-2 and TRBJ2-7; D remains unclear. This CDR3 comprises 12 residues. With 3 bases removed from V and 9 bases from J, the gap between germline ends came to 12 bases. The germline V gene encodes CDR1 LGHNA and CDR2 YNFKEQ. The CDR3 bases are TGTGCCAGCAGCCAGGATCAGCGAGGGCAGTACTTC. Encoded protein: CASSQDQRGQYF.

This chain connects TRBV9 to TRBJ1-2; D ambiguous. Trimming pared 6 bases from V and 7 bases from J, leaving 16 bases between. The CDR3 length is 13 residues. The V gene's germline CDR1 is SGDLS and CDR2 YYNGEE. The CDR3 sequence: CASNTQARGGYTF. CDR3 sequence (DNA): TGTGCCAGCAACACTCAAGCCCGGGGTGGCTACACCTTC.

The chain has TRBV2 and TRBJ1-5; D uncertain. This CDR3 is built from 14 residues. CDR1 is SNHLY and CDR2 is FYNNEI in the germline V gene. With 0 bases removed from V and 7 bases from J, the gap between germline ends came to 10 bases. The DNA of the CDR3 is TGTGCCAGCAGTGAAGCGCCTCCCGGCCAGCCCCAGCATTTT. It codes for CASSEAPPGQPQHF.

The rearrangement uses TRBV4-2 and TRBJ2-3; D gene unclear. This CDR3 spans 14 amino acids. CDR1 is LGHNA and CDR2 is YNFKEQ in the germline V gene. The V end lost 1 base, the J end lost 2 bases, and 7 bases lay between the germline ends. The CDR3 sequence is CASSQAETTDTQYF. CDR3 DNA sequence: TGTGCCAGCAGCCAAGCGGAGACCACAGATACGCAGTATTTT.

V is TRBV2 and J is TRBJ2-7, with D perhaps matching TRBD1 (5 bases). Germline values: CDR1 SNHLY, CDR2 FYNNEI. The CDR3 consists of 15 residues. Trimming shortened V by 6 bases and J by 5 bases, and 20 bases separated the two germline ends. CDR3 residues: CASRWGTGSFHEQYF. As DNA, the CDR3 is TGTGCCAGCAGATGGGGAACAGGCTCCTTCCACGAGCAGTACTTC.

In its sample, this clone was seen a few times. The chain couples TRBV5-8 to TRBJ1-2, with a tentative D call TRBD1 (6 bases). This CDR3 is built from 13 residues. Germline V gene sequence: CDR1 SGHTS, CDR2 YDEGEE. Trimming took off 4 bases at V and 6 bases at J, with 13 bases between the two ends. As DNA, the CDR3 is TGTGCCAGCAGCCGGGGACAACGGGATGGCTACACCTTC. Translation: CASSRGQRDGYTF.

Details on this clone: The same CDR3 is also encoded by other DNA sequences in this sample. CDR3 sequence (DNA): TGTGCCAGCAGTTTATCGGGGGGACAGGGGGTCTCCTACGAGCAGTACTTC. Translating gives CASSLSGGQGVSYEQYF. The chain has TRBV27 and TRBJ2-7; 11 positions agree with TRBD1. The V gene end was trimmed by 0 bases and the J gene end by 0 bases; junction bases not matched to a gene: 4. The CDR3 covers 17 residues. In germline, CDR1 is MNHEY, CDR2 SMNVEV (reference sequence).

V usage is TRBV3-1 (or the pseudogene TRBV3-2) and J usage is TRBJ2-5, with 7 bases identical to TRBD2. The V gene end was trimmed by 1 base and the J gene end by 7 bases; junction bases not matched to a gene: 6. The length of the CDR3 is 14 residues. Germline loops: CDR1 LGHDT, CDR2 YNNKEL (reference sequence). CDR3 sequence reads: CASSQGPGGGTQYF. The CDR3 DNA is TGTGCCAGCAGCCAAGGTCCGGGAGGTGGGACCCAGTACTTC.

The chain links TRBV15 to TRBJ1-2; D ambiguous. Trimming stripped 1 base from V and 4 bases from J, with 13 bases between. CDR1 and CDR2 from the germline V gene are LNHNV and YYDKDF (reference sequence). The CDR3 has 15 amino acids. This CDR3 is CATSRGAGLGYGYTF. CDR3 bases: TGTGCCACCAGCAGAGGGGCAGGTCTGGGCTATGGCTACACCTTC.

V and J are TRBV30 and TRBJ2-7, with TRBD1 as a possible D gene (5 bases). Germline V gene sequence: CDR1 GTSNPN, CDR2 SVGIG (reference sequence). This CDR3 has 13 residues. V lost 2 bases and J 0 bases, leaving 8 bases between the germline ends. In nucleotides, the CDR3 is TGTGCCTGGAGTCAGGGTTTCTCCTACGAGCAGTACTTC. Amino acids: CAWSQGFSYEQYF.

The chain links TRBV5-1 to TRBJ2-4; D uncertain. Trimming stripped 4 bases from V and 2 bases from J, with 10 bases between. Germline V lookup: CDR1 SGHRS, CDR2 YFSETQ. The CDR3 totals 14 residues. The CDR3 is CASSQGGTKNIQYF. In nucleotides, the CDR3 is TGCGCCAGCAGCCAAGGTGGGACCAAAAACATTCAGTACTTC.

The rearrangement joins TRBV4-1 to TRBJ1-5; tentatively, D is TRBD1 (5 bases). Per the germline V gene, CDR1 is MGHRA and CDR2 is YSYEKL. The CDR3 extends over 17 amino acids. V lost 1 base to trimming and J lost 4 bases, with 17 bases between them. The CDR3 nucleotides read TGCGCCAGCAGCCAAGGGGGCACCGGCGGAGTTAATCAGCCCCAGCATTTT. Its translation is CASSQGGTGGVNQPQHF.

The chain recombines TRBV28 with TRBJ2-1; no clear D gene. The CDR3 has 14 residues. V shed 2 bases and J shed 7 bases, with 12 bases lying between them. Germline lookup yields CDR1 MDHEN and CDR2 SYDVKM. CDR3 sequence reads: CASSLVRPGNEQFF. The DNA for the CDR3 is TGTGCCAGCAGTTTAGTCAGGCCCGGGAATGAGCAGTTCTTC.

This clone was picked up one time. The chain recombines TRBV4-1 with TRBJ2-5; a possible D gene is TRBD2 (6 bases). Germline V gives CDR1 MGHRA, CDR2 YSYEKL. The CDR3 sequence is 17 residues long. The germline V and J ends were trimmed by 0 bases and 3 bases, with 17 bases remaining between them. CDR3 protein: CASSQDYPPSAKETQYF. The DNA for the CDR3 is TGCGCCAGCAGCCAAGATTATCCGCCTAGCGCTAAAGAGACCCAGTACTTC.

The V gene is TRBV7-9, the J gene TRBJ2-1, with D possibly TRBD2 on 5 matching bases. The V gene lost 2 bases and the J gene lost 0 bases, with 8 bases spanning the gap. Germline values: CDR1 SEHNR, CDR2 FQNEAQ (reference sequence). This CDR3 comprises 15 residues. The CDR3 DNA sequence: TGTGCCAGCAGCTTACTCGGGGTCTCCTACAATGAGCAGTTCTTC. Protein: CASSLLGVSYNEQFF.

The rearrangement uses TRBV19 and TRBJ2-1; TRBD2 matches at 9 bases. The CDR3 extends over 16 amino acids. Germline V gene sequence: CDR1 LNHDA, CDR2 SQIVND (reference sequence). V trimming: 4 bases; J trimming: 2 bases; junction bases outside the gene matches: 6. CDR3 coding DNA: TGTGCCAGTAGTAAAGTAGCGGGAGCCCCCTACAATGAGCAGTTCTTC. Translated, it gives CASSKVAGAPYNEQFF.